This T cell receptor beta chain was retrieved from a study of cytomegalovirus exposure and HLA in healthy donors. Study results and limitations: Per a later analysis, 15,000 to 20,000 TCR beta sequences showed association with HLA alleles at 0.05 false discovery rate.

As for this clone: The target antigen is unknown.

13 Jbeta primers and 60 Vbeta primers were used for the PCR. Sequenced by immunoSEQ multiplex PCR; TCRdb stores in-frame clones only, minus some. The sample lists about 140,000 clones; 75% to 90% were seen once. V lost 8 bases to trimming and J lost 2 bases; unmatched junction nucleotides: 12. Looked up from germline, CDR1 is ENHRY and CDR2 is SYGVKD. The CDR3 is made up of 15 amino acids. V and J are TRBV10-3 and TRBJ2-7; 7 nucleotides agree with TRBD1. The sequencing sample was made of PBMCs. The sequence came from a man in his forties or fifties in good health and CMV-seronegative. CDR3 region: CAIGSVRGLTYEQYF. The CDR3 coding sequence is TGTGCCATCGGCTCAGTGAGGGGGCTCACCTACGAGCAGTACTTC.